This TCR delta chain stems from a study of gamma-delta chains in newborns, infants, children. This clone was seen a few times. TCRdb re-called the reads via CATT. The sample carries 15,000 or so delta-chain clones, approximately 7% recorded once. The CDR3 length is 20 residues. Germline assignment: CDR1 GEAIGNYY and CDR2 EKD. V was clipped by 0 bases and J by 4 bases; unmatched bases: 13. The sequence derives from a child who was a newborn, infant or young child, either healthy, febrile or measles-vaccinated (not recorded which). V usage is TRDV2 and J usage is TRDJ2; 13 nucleotides match TRDD3. Sequencing used blood. The CDR3 sequence: CACDTVAANWGIRETAQLFF. The CDR3 region has the DNA TGTGCCTGTGACACCGTTGCCGCTAACTGGGGGATACGCGAGACAGCACAACTCTTCTTT.